One and the same sample provided the 26 T cell receptor beta chains below, sequenced in a study of blood T cell repertoires in COVID-19. Sequencing was performed with immunoSEQ multiplex PCR; in TCRdb, only in-frame clones are kept and a portion is missing. The sample has 250,000 to 300,000 clones, less than 85% seen once; the top ten hold under 5.5%. Sequences were obtained from peripheral blood. The source of these receptors is a man between 60 and 75 years old who had recovered from COVID-19.

This clone came up once. The V call is TRBV7-9, the J call TRBJ2-1, with TRBD1 matching 12 bases. V shed 2 bases, J shed 4 bases, and the junction held 12 bases outside the gene matches. The CDR3 length is 19 residues. CDR1 and CDR2 (germline): SEHNR, FQNEAQ (reference sequence). Written as DNA, the CDR3 is TGTGCCAGCAGCTTAACGCCCGGGACAGGGGGCTACAAGTACAATGAGCAGTTCTTC. Protein: CASSLTPGTGGYKYNEQFF.

Only one count was recorded for this clone. The rearrangement links TRBV28 to TRBJ2-1, with TRBD1 identical over 7 bases. The V and J ends lost 6 bases and 9 bases, in that order; junction bases with no gene match: 5. The CDR3 consists of 12 residues. Germline V lookup: CDR1 MDHEN, CDR2 SYDVKM. In nucleotides, the CDR3 is TGTGCCAGCAGCCAACAGGGGACTGAGCAGTTCTTC. This encodes CASSQQGTEQFF.

The chain has TRBV12-5 and TRBJ2-4, with a tentative D call TRBD1 (5 bases). The CDR3 has 16 amino acids. The germline V gene has CDR1 LGHNT and CDR2 FRNRAP. The V end was cut by 5 bases, the J end by 3 bases, with 17 bases between. CDR3 amino acids: CASGPRAGKGKNIQYF. The DNA of the CDR3 is TGTGCTAGTGGTCCAAGGGCAGGGAAGGGCAAAAACATTCAGTACTTC.

The chain couples TRBV7-3 to TRBJ1-1, with D perhaps matching TRBD1 (5 bases). Germline CDR1 and CDR2: SGHTA and FQGTGA. V was clipped by 6 bases and J by 1 base, with 9 bases between them. The CDR3 spans 13 residues. The CDR3 is CASRLTENTEAFF. CDR3 bases: TGTGCCAGCAGACTGACAGAGAACACTGAAGCTTTCTTT. The whole variable domain, filled in from reference TRBV7-3 and TRBJ1-1, reads GAGVSQTPSNKVTEKGKYVELRCDPISGHTALYWYRQSLGQGPEFLIYFQGTGAADDSGLPNDRFFAVRPEGSVSTLKIQRTERGDSAVYLCASRLTENTEAFFGQGTRLTVV.

This clone was seen a few times. V usage is TRBV7-9 and J usage is TRBJ1-3; 9 positions agree with TRBD1. The junction had 1 base not matched to a gene; V was cut back by 6 bases and J by 4 bases. Germline V gene data show CDR1 as SEHNR and CDR2 as FQNEAQ (reference sequence). This CDR3 has 13 residues. The CDR3 region is CASRQGAGNTIYF. The CDR3, as DNA: TGTGCCAGCAGACAGGGGGCCGGAAACACCATATATTTT.

The chain links TRBV30 to TRBJ1-1; maybe TRBD1 (5 bases). Trimming shortened V by 5 bases and J by 4 bases, and 14 bases separated the two germline ends. In germline, CDR1 is GTSNPN, CDR2 SVGIG (reference sequence). The CDR3 is 13 amino acids. The CDR3 region has the DNA TGTGCCTGGGGTTGGGGCAGGGTCACTGAAGCTTTCTTT. Its translation is CAWGWGRVTEAFF.

This clone was detected only once. The chain employs TRBV5-1 and TRBJ2-7; TRBD1 matches at 9 bases. The CDR3 totals 15 residues. Germline V gives CDR1 SGHRS, CDR2 YFSETQ. Trimming took 0 bases from V and 3 from J; bases not matched to a gene: 4. The CDR3 bases are TGCGCCAGCAGCTTGGCACCGGGACAGGGCTACGAGCAGTACTTC. This sequence encodes CASSLAPGQGYEQYF. Together with reference TRBV5-1 and TRBJ2-7, the CDR3 gives the full variable domain: KAGVTQTPRYLIKTRGQQVTLSCSPISGHRSVSWYQQTPGQGLQFLFEYFSETQRNKGNFPGRFSGRQFSNSRSEMNVSTLELGDSALYLCASSLAPGQGYEQYFGPGTRLTVT.

The chain combines TRBV27 with TRBJ2-7, with TRBD2 matching 9 bases. Looked up from germline, CDR1 is MNHEY and CDR2 is SMNVEV (reference sequence). The V gene end was trimmed by 5 bases and the J gene end by 0 bases; junction bases not matched to a gene: 5. This CDR3 has 15 residues. The CDR3 region is CASSDPGLASYEQYF. CDR3 in DNA: TGTGCCAGCAGTGACCCGGGACTAGCCTCCTACGAGCAGTACTTC.

The chain carries TRBV5-4 and TRBJ1-6; TRBD1 aligns across 7 bases. The junction had 3 bases not matched to a gene; V was cut back by 2 bases and J by 4 bases. This CDR3 contains 15 residues. The germline CDR1 and CDR2 sequences are SGHNT and YYREEE (reference sequence). CDR3 amino acids: CASSLKGAYNSPLHF. In DNA form, the CDR3 reads TGTGCCAGCAGCTTAAAGGGGGCTTATAATTCACCCCTCCACTTT.

V is TRBV3-1 (or the pseudogene TRBV3-2) and J is TRBJ1-2; D gene uncertain. Germline CDR1 is LGHDT and CDR2 is YNNKEL (reference sequence). Trimming cost V 1 base and J 2 bases, with 14 bases left between them. The CDR3 has 16 amino acids. CDR3: CASSQGGGAENYGYTF. The CDR3 coding sequence is TGTGCCAGCAGCCAAGGGGGTGGAGCGGAGAACTATGGCTACACCTTC.

V and J are TRBV24-1 and TRBJ2-7; TRBD2 matches 7 bases. From germline, CDR1 is KGHDR and CDR2 SFDVKD. CDR3 length: 12 residues. The junction had 6 bases not matched to a gene; V was cut back by 8 bases and J by 6 bases. The DNA of the CDR3 is TGTGCCACCACGGTGGGGGGGACCGAGCAGTACTTC. Translating gives CATTVGGTEQYF.

The chain links TRBV2 to TRBJ2-1; TRBD1 aligns across 10 bases. The CDR3 is 11 residues long. CDR1 is SNHLY, CDR2 FYNNEI, per germline. The ends lost 7 bases at V and 13 bases at J; junction bases unmatched: 4. For the CDR3, the DNA is TGTGCCAGCACAAGACAGGGGGCTCAGTTCTTC. Translating it yields CASTRQGAQFF.

This clone was found once. CDR3 coding DNA: TGTGCCAGCAGCCAAGTGGAGCGGGAGGTCCCCGAGCAGTACTTC. Translating it yields CASSQVEREVPEQYF. This chain connects TRBV4-2 to TRBJ2-7, with 9 bases fitting TRBD2. Trimming took 1 base from V and 6 from J; bases not matched to a gene: 7. Germline-derived CDR1 and CDR2 are LGHNA and YNFKEQ. The CDR3 sequence is 15 residues long.

This clone was detected only once. This sequence joins TRBV6-5 and TRBJ2-1; D might be TRBD1 (6 bases). The germline V gene has CDR1 MNHEY and CDR2 SVGAGI. The CDR3 contains 15 residues. V was pared by 4 bases and J by 2 bases, with 12 bases between. The CDR3 DNA follows: TGTGCCAGCAGTTCCAACAGGGAGACCTACAATGAGCAGTTCTTC. It codes for CASSSNRETYNEQFF.

The chain joins TRBV27 to TRBJ1-2, with 9 bases that match TRBD1. V was pared by 6 bases and J by 5 bases, with 4 bases of the junction left unmatched. CDR3 length: 13 residues. CDR1 MNHEY and CDR2 SMNVEV come from the germline V gene (reference sequence). Here the CDR3 DNA reads TGTGCCAGCAGCCGGGACAGGGTTTATGGCTACACCTTC. Protein: CASSRDRVYGYTF.

The chain employs TRBV9 and TRBJ2-7; TRBD2 agrees at 16 bases. From germline, CDR1 is SGDLS and CDR2 YYNGEE. V shed 2 bases, J shed 4 bases, and the junction held 3 bases outside the gene matches. The CDR3 covers 16 residues. This chain's CDR3 is CASSVGLAGGPYEQYF. DNA for the CDR3: TGTGCCAGCAGCGTGGGACTAGCGGGAGGGCCGTACGAGCAGTACTTC.

The chain uses TRBV3-1 (or the pseudogene TRBV3-2) and TRBJ1-5; D is unresolved. Trimming took 1 base from V and 0 from J, leaving 4 bases between them. The CDR3 is 14 residues long. Per the germline V gene, CDR1 is LGHDT and CDR2 is YNNKEL (reference sequence). The CDR3 sequence is CASSQASSNQPQHF. Here the CDR3 DNA reads TGTGCCAGCAGCCAAGCCAGTAGCAATCAGCCCCAGCATTTT.

The gene calls are TRBV24-1 and TRBJ2-1; D may be TRBD2 (6 bases). V was clipped by 6 bases and J by 13 bases, with 12 bases between them. The germline V gene has CDR1 KGHDR and CDR2 SFDVKD. This CDR3 contains 11 residues. The CDR3, as DNA: TGTGCCACCAGTCACCGGGACTCACAGTTCTTC. Its translation is CATSHRDSQFF.

This clone occurred once. The gene calls are TRBV5-1 and TRBJ2-5, with 14 bases identical to TRBD2. This CDR3 is built from 18 residues. The V segment lost 2 bases and the J segment 2 bases; nucleotides outside the gene matches: 8. Germline CDR1 SGHRS, CDR2 YFSETQ. CDR3 in DNA: TGCGCCAGCAGCTTCAGACTAGCGGGAGGGCCTAATCAAGAGACCCAGTACTTC. It is translated as CASSFRLAGGPNQETQYF.

This chain connects TRBV5-1 to TRBJ2-3; 10 nucleotides line up with TRBD1. The V segment lost 2 bases and the J segment 6 bases; nucleotides outside the gene matches: 6. The length of the CDR3 is 15 residues. CDR1 SGHRS and CDR2 YFSETQ come from the germline V gene. CDR3 nucleotides: TGCGCCAGCAGCTTCGGGACAGGGGTTGGGGATACGCAGTATTTT. This gives the protein CASSFGTGVGDTQYF.

This chain joins TRBV29-1 and TRBJ2-7; 9 bases are a match to TRBD1. CDR3 length: 14 residues. CDR1 SQVTM and CDR2 ANQGSEA come from the germline V gene. Trimming at V came to 5 bases and at J to 3 bases, leaving 8 bases not matched to a gene. CDR3 sequence reads: CSVLGTGNIYEQYF. CDR3 in DNA: TGCAGCGTTTTAGGGACAGGGAATATCTACGAGCAGTACTTC.

The count of this clone is one. V and J are TRBV3-1 (or the pseudogene TRBV3-2) and TRBJ1-2; 9 bases align to TRBD1. Trimming removed 3 bases from V and 5 bases from J; junction bases left unmatched: 7. The CDR3 totals 15 residues. Germline CDR1 reads LGHDT; CDR2 reads YNNKEL (reference sequence). The CDR3 reads CASSQDRGFTYGYTF. DNA of the CDR3: TGTGCCAGCAGCCAGGACAGGGGTTTCACATATGGCTACACCTTC.

The chain links TRBV3-1 (or the pseudogene TRBV3-2) to TRBJ1-3; 9 bases map to TRBD1. From germline, CDR1 is LGHDT and CDR2 YNNKEL (reference sequence). The CDR3 has 14 amino acids. The V segment lost 6 bases and the J segment 5 bases; nucleotides outside the gene matches: 5. In DNA form, the CDR3 reads TGTGCCAGCAGGGACAGGGGCGAAAGAAACACCATATATTTT. Protein sequence: CASRDRGERNTIYF.

The chain links TRBV19 to TRBJ2-3; 7 nucleotides agree with TRBD1. The CDR3 is 14 residues long. Per germline, CDR1 LNHDA and CDR2 SQIVND (reference sequence). Losses at the gene ends were 3 bases for V and 0 bases for J; bases not matched to a gene: 0. This CDR3 is CASSMGQSTDTQYF. The CDR3 DNA sequence: TGTGCCAGTAGTATGGGACAGAGCACAGATACGCAGTATTTT.

This chain uses TRBV5-1 with TRBJ2-7; tentatively, D is TRBD1 (6 bases). Germline CDR1 is SGHRS and CDR2 is YFSETQ. CDR3 length equals 14 residues. Trimming shortened V by 9 bases and J by 1 base, and 17 bases separated the two germline ends. The CDR3 DNA follows: TGCGCCACCCGCCGGGACATGGGATCCTACGAGCAGTACTTC. Protein product: CATRRDMGSYEQYF. Together with reference TRBV5-1 and TRBJ2-7, the CDR3 gives the full variable domain: KAGVTQTPRYLIKTRGQQVTLSCSPISGHRSVSWYQQTPGQGLQFLFEYFSETQRNKGNFPGRFSGRQFSNSRSEMNVSTLELGDSALYLCATRRDMGSYEQYFGPGTRLTVT.

The chain has TRBV6-5 and TRBJ1-5, with D possibly TRBD1 on 6 matching bases. V was cut by 8 bases and J by 7 bases, with 9 bases left in between. The germline CDR1 and CDR2 sequences are MNHEY and SVGAGI. This CDR3 spans 11 amino acids. CDR3 coding DNA: TGTGCCAGCCAGGGGCCCCAGCCCCAGCATTTT. Encoded protein: CASQGPQPQHF.